This record concerns one TCR beta chain sequence. Its antigen is not identified. The data were taken from a study of cytomegalovirus exposure and HLA in healthy donors. V lost 0 bases and J 5 bases, leaving 16 bases between the germline ends. CDR3 length: 16 amino acids. Germline values: CDR1 SGHAT, CDR2 FQNNGV. Here immunoSEQ multiplex PCR was the method, and the copy in TCRdb shows in-frame clones only, minus some. The sample has about 98,000 clones, approximately 90% seen once; the top ten hold roughly 4.3%. Regarding the study as a whole: Investigators reported fewer than 200 TCR beta chains as tied to cytomegalovirus. According to a subsequent analysis, TCR clusters identified in the first cohort showed a tendency to co-occur across the 120 or so validation repertoires. Most TCR sequences were rare, but some public TCRs occurred in many donors.

Sequencing was carried out using PBMCs. The rearrangement links TRBV11-2 to TRBJ2-5, with D maybe TRBD1 (6 bases). The clonotype originates from a young woman in good health and CMV-seronegative. CDR3 nucleotide sequence: TGTGCCAGCAGCTTAGACTCTTCCAGGGGATGGGAGACCCAGTACTTC. It encodes CASSLDSSRGWETQYF.